Below are 30 T cell receptor beta chains sequenced from a single sample in a study of shared clonotypes between healthy human individuals. Sequencing used immunoSEQ multiplex PCR; TCRdb keeps in-frame clones, though not all of them. The sample lists about 680,000 clones, roughly 70% occurring once. The specimen sequenced was memory CD4+ T cells sorted from blood. Described subset: CD45RA-negative fraction. These receptors were obtained from a woman aged 25-40 years in good health.

The chain recombines TRBV6-5 with TRBJ2-6, with D perhaps matching TRBD1 (6 bases). Trimming stripped 4 bases from V and 2 bases from J, with 9 bases between. The CDR3 has 15 residues. Germline V gives CDR1 MNHEY, CDR2 SVGAGI. The CDR3 loop is CASSLDSTGANVLTF. The CDR3 nucleotides are TGTGCCAGCAGTTTGGACAGTACTGGGGCCAACGTCCTGACTTTC.

The chain is built from TRBV5-1 and TRBJ2-2; D is undetermined. The CDR3 length is 15 residues. With 4 bases removed from V and 0 bases from J, the gap between germline ends came to 10 bases. Germline V gene sequence: CDR1 SGHRS, CDR2 YFSETQ. CDR3 protein: CASSPPTTNTGELFF. The CDR3 nucleotides are TGCGCCAGCAGCCCCCCGACAACGAACACCGGGGAGCTGTTTTTT.

The rearrangement joins TRBV2 to TRBJ1-1; a weak D match, TRBD1 (5 bases). Trimming removed 6 bases from V and 8 bases from J, with 16 bases in between. CDR1 is SNHLY, CDR2 FYNNEI, per germline. CDR3 length equals 13 residues. The CDR3 DNA sequence: TGTGCCAGCAGCGCACGGAGCAGGGACGAAGCTTTCTTT. Residues: CASSARSRDEAFF.

V is TRBV5-4 and J is TRBJ1-5; TRBD1 might be the D (6 bases). Trimming took off 4 bases at V and 2 bases at J, with 13 bases between the two ends. This CDR3 is built from 15 residues. Germline lookup yields CDR1 SGHNT and CDR2 YYREEE (reference sequence). In DNA, the CDR3 is TGTGCCAGCAGCAATGGGGGGCTGCGCAATCAGCCCCAGCATTTT. The encoded protein is CASSNGGLRNQPQHF.

This clone appeared a single time. The chain employs TRBV28 and TRBJ1-5; D gene unclear. The CDR3 has 14 residues. V was trimmed by 6 bases and J by 0 bases, leaving 9 bases between them. Per germline, CDR1 MDHEN and CDR2 SYDVKM. CDR3 nucleotides: TGTGCCAGCAGCGTCACACATAGCAATCAGCCCCAGCATTTT. It translates to CASSVTHSNQPQHF.

As to this clone: A single base is all that separates this from a far larger clone, so a read error is likely. V usage is TRBV9 and J usage is TRBJ1-1, with 7 bases lining up with TRBD1. The germline V gene encodes CDR1 SGDLS and CDR2 YYNGEE. The CDR3 is 13 residues long. J was trimmed by 4 bases and V by 4 bases; bases with no gene match: 4. The CDR3 reads CASSQTGTTEAFF. Written as DNA, the CDR3 is TGTGCCAGCAGCCAGACAGGGACCACTGAAGCTTTCTTT. The full variable domain, in which reference TRBV9 and TRBJ1-1 provide the parts outside the CDR3, is DSGVTQTPKHLITATGQRVTLRCSPRSGDLSVYWYQQSLDQGLQFLIQYYNGEERAKGNILERFSAQQFPDLHSELNLSSLELGDSALYFCASSQTGTTEAFFGQGTRLTVV.

The chain employs TRBV5-6 and TRBJ2-1; D may be TRBD2 (6 bases). CDR1 is SGHDT, CDR2 YYEEEE, per germline. CDR3 length: 16 amino acids. Trimming pared 0 bases from V and 6 bases from J, leaving 16 bases between. CDR3 amino acids: CASSLAPGTPSNEQFF. The CDR3 DNA sequence: TGTGCCAGCAGCTTGGCCCCCGGGACTCCCTCCAATGAGCAGTTCTTC.

This sequence joins TRBV6-5 and TRBJ2-5; D perhaps matches TRBD2 (5 bases). CDR1 MNHEY and CDR2 SVGAGI come from the germline V gene. The V and J ends lost 5 bases and 6 bases respectively, with 16 bases between them. The CDR3 covers 14 residues. The CDR3 bases are TGTGCCAGCAGTGCCCGGGGTAGTCTAAAGACCCAGTACTTC. Translating it yields CASSARGSLKTQYF.

The chain recombines TRBV18 with TRBJ1-1, with D possibly being TRBD1 (6 bases). The CDR3 loop spans 18 amino acids. The germline V gene has CDR1 KGHSH and CDR2 LQKENI. V was clipped by 4 bases and J by 5 bases, with 26 bases between them. The CDR3 reads CASSLPLPPKQGRTEAFF. In DNA form, the CDR3 reads TGTGCCAGCTCACTGCCCCTCCCGCCGAAACAGGGCAGGACTGAAGCTTTCTTT. The complete variable domain, with remaining parts taken from reference TRBV18 and TRBJ1-1, reads NAGVMQNPRHLVRRRGQEARLRCSPMKGHSHVYWYRQLPEEGLKFMVYLQKENIIDESGMPKERFSAEFPKEGPSILRIQQVVRGDSAAYFCASSLPLPPKQGRTEAFFGQGTRLTVV.

This clone was seen just once. The chain couples TRBV19 to TRBJ1-4, with 7 positions matching TRBD1. The trim removed 5 bases at V and 8 bases at J, leaving 8 bases unmatched. The CDR3 has 14 amino acids. The germline V gene encodes CDR1 LNHDA and CDR2 SQIVND (reference sequence). For the CDR3, the DNA is TGTGCCAGTAGTCCTAGACAGGGTCGGGAAAAACTGTTTTTT. It codes for CASSPRQGREKLFF. The full variable domain, its missing parts supplied by reference TRBV19 and TRBJ1-4, is DGGITQSPKYLFRKEGQNVTLSCEQNLNHDAMYWYRQDPGQGLRLIYYSQIVNDFQKGDIAEGYSVSREKKESFPLTVTSAQKNPTAFYLCASSPRQGREKLFFGSGTQLSVL.

This rearrangement joins TRBV28 to TRBJ1-5; 9 bases align to TRBD1. The CDR3 consists of 13 residues. Losses at the gene ends were 7 bases for V and 5 bases for J; bases not matched to a gene: 3. Germline V lookup: CDR1 MDHEN, CDR2 SYDVKM. The CDR3 bases are TGTGCCAGCACCGGGACAGGGTATCAGCCCCAGCATTTT. Its protein is CASTGTGYQPQHF. Full variable domain (remainder filled in from reference TRBV28 and TRBJ1-5): DVKVTQSSRYLVKRTGEKVFLECVQDMDHENMFWYRQDPGLGLRLIYFSYDVKMKEKGDIPEGYSVSREKKERFSLILESASTNQTSMYLCASTGTGYQPQHFGDGTRLSIL.

The CDR3 region has the DNA TGTGCCAGCAGCGGGGACGGGCGGTATGGCTACACCTTC. Protein sequence: CASSGDGRYGYTF. This rearrangement joins TRBV2 to TRBJ1-2; D might be TRBD1 (5 bases). CDR3 length: 13 amino acids. V shed 6 bases and J shed 5 bases, with 13 bases lying between them. Germline CDR1 SNHLY, CDR2 FYNNEI.

The rearrangement links TRBV4-1 to TRBJ2-1; tentative D call: TRBD1 (5 bases). V lost 4 bases and J 5 bases, leaving 6 bases between the germline ends. CDR1 and CDR2 (germline): MGHRA, YSYEKL. This CDR3 is 12 amino acids long. This CDR3 reads CASSPTDNEQFF. CDR3 DNA: TGCGCCAGCAGCCCGACAGACAATGAGCAGTTCTTC.

This chain uses TRBV2 with TRBJ2-1, with D perhaps matching TRBD1 or TRBD2 (5 bases each). Germline V gene data show CDR1 as SNHLY and CDR2 as FYNNEI. This CDR3 region has 15 residues. The V end was cut by 9 bases, the J end by 9 bases, with 24 bases between. CDR3 residues: CARERGGTSLGEQFF. The CDR3, as DNA: TGTGCCAGGGAGAGGGGCGGCACCTCCCTCGGTGAGCAGTTCTTC.

On this clone itself: This same CDR3 is encoded by further DNA sequences in the sample. The V and J genes are TRBV15 and TRBJ2-7, with 7 bases identical to TRBD2. The CDR3 runs to 12 residues. CDR1 and CDR2 from the germline V gene are LNHNV and YYDKDF (reference sequence). The trim removed 6 bases at V and 4 bases at J, leaving 3 bases unmatched. The chain's CDR3 is CATSLGGYEQYF. The CDR3 DNA follows: TGTGCCACCAGTTTGGGGGGGTACGAGCAGTACTTC.

This clone was picked up a small number of times. The V and J genes are TRBV20-1 and TRBJ1-3, with unresolved D. Germline V gene sequence: CDR1 DFQATT, CDR2 SNEGSKA (reference sequence). The V gene lost 6 bases and the J gene lost 4 bases, with 7 bases spanning the gap. The CDR3 is made up of 11 amino acids. CDR3 loop: CSATQGNTIYF. CDR3 nucleotides: TGCAGTGCCACCCAGGGAAACACCATATATTTT.

This chain connects TRBV10-3 to TRBJ1-4; perhaps TRBD1 as D (5 bases). CDR1 is ENHRY and CDR2 is SYGVKD in the germline V gene. Trimming cost V 5 bases and J 7 bases, with 17 bases left between them. This CDR3 contains 15 residues. The CDR3 loop is CAISSTGPGSEKLFF. CDR3 coding DNA: TGTGCCATCAGTTCCACGGGGCCTGGGTCTGAAAAACTGTTTTTT.

There are many counts of this clone. CDR3 in amino acids: CASSVGTTAEAFF. The CDR3 DNA is TGTGCCAGCAGCGTAGGGACAACCGCTGAAGCTTTCTTT. This chain connects TRBV9 to TRBJ1-1; possible D gene TRBD1, 5 bases. Germline CDR1 SGDLS, CDR2 YYNGEE. The CDR3 has 13 amino acids. V shed 0 bases and J shed 6 bases, with 9 bases lying between them.

The rearrangement joins TRBV28 to TRBJ1-2; D call uncertain. Trimming removed 2 bases at V and 7 bases at J, with 8 bases between. Germline V lookup: CDR1 MDHEN, CDR2 SYDVKM. The CDR3 covers 12 residues. CDR3 in amino acids: CASSLAVGGYTF. CDR3 DNA sequence: TGTGCCAGCAGTTTAGCTGTTGGTGGCTACACCTTC.

Regarding this clone: This sample also contains other DNA sequences that code for the same CDR3. This chain connects TRBV4-1 to TRBJ2-5, with 7 bases matching TRBD2. Germline V gene data show CDR1 as MGHRA and CDR2 as YSYEKL. Losses at the gene ends were 1 base for V and 5 bases for J; bases not matched to a gene: 7. The CDR3 runs to 15 residues. Written as DNA, the CDR3 is TGCGCCAGCAGCCAAGGGCCGGGAGGTGCCGAGACCCAGTACTTC. It is translated as CASSQGPGGAETQYF.

The gene calls are TRBV29-1 and TRBJ2-5; D uncertain. This CDR3 has 12 residues. CDR1 is SQVTM, CDR2 ANQGSEA, per germline. With 2 bases removed from V and 3 bases from J, the gap between germline ends came to 7 bases. This CDR3 reads CSVEPHKETQYF. CDR3 bases: TGCAGCGTTGAACCACATAAAGAGACCCAGTACTTC.

This clone was picked up many times. This chain links TRBV2 with TRBJ1-3; no clear D. The CDR3 extends over 15 amino acids. Germline-derived CDR1 and CDR2 are SNHLY and FYNNEI. Trimming took 1 base from V and 0 from J, leaving 7 bases between them. CDR3 sequence (DNA): TGTGCCAGCAGTGAAGGGCTGAGCTCTGGAAACACCATATATTTT. This translates into CASSEGLSSGNTIYF.

Only one count was recorded for this clone. Other nucleotide sequences from this sample produce the same CDR3. The V gene is TRBV10-3, the J gene TRBJ2-7; D possibly corresponds to TRBD2 (6 bases). V was trimmed by 6 bases and J by 0 bases, leaving 15 bases between them. The CDR3 contains 15 residues. Germline V gene lookup returns CDR1 ENHRY and CDR2 SYGVKD. The CDR3 nucleotides read TGTGCCATCAGGGCGACTAGTGGGGCCTCCTACGAGCAGTACTTC. The encoded protein is CAIRATSGASYEQYF.

V is TRBV4-2 and J is TRBJ1-1; D is unresolved. Germline V gene lookup returns CDR1 LGHNA and CDR2 YNFKEQ. The CDR3 covers 15 residues. V dropped 4 bases and J dropped 4 bases, with 16 bases sitting between them. CDR3 DNA sequence: TGTGCCAGCAGCCCCCACCCCGGGGAAGGCACTGAAGCTTTCTTT. Encoded protein: CASSPHPGEGTEAFF.

This clone was counted between two and nine times. The V gene is TRBV28, the J gene TRBJ2-7; D is undetermined. Germline V gives CDR1 MDHEN, CDR2 SYDVKM. CDR3 length: 11 amino acids. Deletions cut 7 bases from V and 2 bases from J, with 6 bases between. CDR3 region: CASTSPYEQYF. CDR3 coding DNA: TGTGCCAGCACCAGTCCCTACGAGCAGTACTTC.

This clone was seen just once. CDR3 sequence: CASSDPMTLEDDTDTQYF. CDR3 DNA: TGTGCCAGCAGTGACCCGATGACATTAGAGGACGACACAGATACGCAGTATTTT. The rearrangement joins TRBV2 to TRBJ2-3, with D uncertain. The CDR3 runs 18 residues. Trimming cost V 3 bases and J 2 bases, with 21 bases left between them. Germline CDR1 and CDR2: SNHLY and FYNNEI. The full variable domain, in which reference TRBV2 and TRBJ2-3 provide the parts outside the CDR3, is EPEVTQTPSHQVTQMGQEVILRCVPISNHLYFYWYRQILGQKVEFLVSFYNNEISEKSEIFDDQFSVERPDGSNFTLKIRSTKLEDSAMYFCASSDPMTLEDDTDTQYFGPGTRLTVL.

This clone was detected only a few times. The chain has TRBV27 and TRBJ2-3; D is unclear. The V end was cut by 3 bases, the J end by 3 bases, with 13 bases between. The CDR3 has 15 residues. Germline values: CDR1 MNHEY, CDR2 SMNVEV (reference sequence). The chain's CDR3 is CASSLGGSWTDTQYF. As DNA, the CDR3 is TGTGCCAGCAGTTTGGGCGGTAGTTGGACAGATACGCAGTATTTT.

The chain has TRBV11-2 and TRBJ2-7; 7 nucleotides align to TRBD2. The CDR3 is made up of 16 amino acids. Per the germline V gene, CDR1 is SGHAT and CDR2 is FQNNGV. V lost 5 bases, J lost 3 bases, and 13 bases stayed unmatched. This CDR3 is CASSNLRAGMRYEQYF. The CDR3 DNA reads TGTGCCAGCAGCAATTTACGAGCGGGAATGCGCTACGAGCAGTACTTC. Based on the CDR3 plus reference TRBV11-2 and TRBJ2-7, the full variable domain is EAGVAQSPRYKIIEKRQSVAFWCNPISGHATLYWYQQILGQGPKLLIQFQNNGVVDDSQLPKDRFSAERLKGVDSTLKIQPAKLEDSAVYLCASSNLRAGMRYEQYFGPGTRLTVT.

The J gene is TRBJ2-3, the V gene TRBV9; a weak D match, TRBD2 (6 bases). Germline loops: CDR1 SGDLS, CDR2 YYNGEE. Trimming shortened V by 0 bases and J by 5 bases, and 13 bases separated the two germline ends. The CDR3 consists of 15 residues. The CDR3 DNA reads as TGTGCCAGCAGCGTAGTGGGCATGGGGGGAGATACGCAGTATTTT. It specifies CASSVVGMGGDTQYF.

V and J are TRBV7-6 and TRBJ2-3; D is perhaps TRBD2 (7 bases). Germline V lookup: CDR1 SGHVS, CDR2 FNYEAQ. This CDR3 is built from 14 residues. Trimming took 8 bases from V and 5 from J, leaving 17 bases between them. CDR3 bases: TGTGCCAGCCGCTATCGGGGGGCAGGAGATACGCAGTATTTT. Its translation: CASRYRGAGDTQYF.